Presented here are 19 T cell receptor beta chains from one specimen sequenced in a study of graft-versus-host responses after intestinal transplantation. Only in-frame clones appear in the TCRdb table, and some are missing; sequencing was by immunoSEQ multiplex PCR. The sample lists 15,000 to 20,000 clones; less than 85% were seen once. The authors processed graft tissue to release intraepithelial and lamina propria lymphocytes. Sample: ileum tissue, taken 17 days after transplant. The receptors originated from a human patient who received an intestinal transplant, so some T cells may come from the graft donor.

This chain uses TRBV4-1 with TRBJ2-2; D is uncertain. The CDR3 has 13 amino acids. CDR1 and CDR2 from the germline V gene are MGHRA and YSYEKL. The V end was cut by 4 bases, the J end by 2 bases, with 5 bases between. CDR3: CASSPFNTGELFF. CDR3 nucleotides: TGCGCCAGCAGCCCCTTTAACACCGGGGAGCTGTTTTTT.

This rearrangement joins TRBV4-3 to TRBJ1-2, with D maybe TRBD1 (6 bases). This CDR3 is built from 13 residues. V was cut by 3 bases and J by 5 bases, with 10 bases left in between. Germline V gives CDR1 LGHNA, CDR2 YSLEER. CDR3 sequence (DNA): TGCGCCAGCAGCCATGCAGGGGAGTATGGCTACACCTTC. Amino acids: CASSHAGEYGYTF.

CDR3 sequence reads: CASSLSGLSSYEQYF. DNA for the CDR3: TGCGCCAGCAGCTTGTCAGGGCTAAGCTCCTACGAGCAGTACTTC. The chain employs TRBV5-1 and TRBJ2-7; TRBD1 is a possible D gene (5 bases). The CDR3 contains 15 residues. Germline CDR1 SGHRS, CDR2 YFSETQ. Trimming stripped 1 base from V and 0 bases from J, with 11 bases between.

This chain links TRBV27 with TRBJ1-1, with TRBD1 matching over 7 bases. This CDR3 contains 14 residues. After removal of 6 bases from V and 0 bases from J, the junction contained 4 bases not matched to a gene. Germline V gives CDR1 MNHEY, CDR2 SMNVEV (reference sequence). The CDR3 DNA follows: TGTGCCAGCAGAGCGGACAGGTTGAACACTGAAGCTTTCTTT. Amino acids: CASRADRLNTEAFF.

The chain has TRBV7-3 and TRBJ2-2; D may be TRBD1 (6 bases). Trimming shortened V by 2 bases and J by 7 bases, and 20 bases separated the two germline ends. The length of the CDR3 is 17 residues. Germline V gene data show CDR1 as SGHTA and CDR2 as FQGTGA. The CDR3 loop reads CASSLGGSWGHLGELFF. Here the CDR3 DNA reads TGTGCCAGCAGCTTAGGGGGATCGTGGGGACACCTCGGGGAGCTGTTTTTT.

The rearrangement uses TRBV19 and TRBJ2-1; D may correspond to TRBD1 or TRBD2 (5 bases each). Trimming cost V 6 bases and J 0 bases, with 15 bases left between them. The length of the CDR3 is 16 residues. Germline CDR1 and CDR2: LNHDA and SQIVND (reference sequence). The CDR3 region has the DNA TGTGCCAGTAGGGGCAGGGAGAGGAGCTCCTACAATGAGCAGTTCTTC. This sequence encodes CASRGRERSSYNEQFF.

This chain links TRBV7-9 with TRBJ1-1, with TRBD1 identical over 9 bases. V lost 5 bases to trimming and J lost 1 base; unmatched junction nucleotides: 5. CDR1 and CDR2 (germline): SEHNR, FQNEAQ (reference sequence). The CDR3 has 15 amino acids. CDR3 region: CASSGTGRTNTEAFF. The CDR3 nucleotides are TGTGCCAGCAGCGGGACAGGGAGGACGAACACTGAAGCTTTCTTT.

The gene calls are TRBV25-1 and TRBJ1-1; maybe TRBD1 (6 bases). V lost 7 bases and J 1 base, leaving 16 bases between the germline ends. Germline V gene sequence: CDR1 MGHDK, CDR2 SYGVNS. There are 15 residues in the CDR3. This CDR3 is CASIPNRAGNTEAFF. CDR3 coding DNA: TGTGCCAGCATTCCTAACAGGGCCGGGAACACTGAAGCTTTCTTT.

This chain uses TRBV18 with TRBJ2-1; the D call may be TRBD1 or TRBD2 (5 bases each). The length of the CDR3 is 16 residues. In germline, CDR1 is KGHSH, CDR2 LQKENI. V was shortened by 3 bases and J by 2 bases, with 14 bases between the two germline ends. CDR3 loop: CASSPKGTTPYNEQFF. The CDR3 DNA reads as TGTGCCAGCTCACCGAAGGGGACGACCCCCTACAATGAGCAGTTCTTC.

A word on this clone: One end of the junction is discordant with germline, which a read error may explain. The sample contains more than one DNA sequence encoding this CDR3. The V and J genes are TRBV27 and TRBJ1-2; D is unclear. Germline V CDR1 and CDR2: MNHEY, SMNVEV (reference sequence). The CDR3 totals 13 residues. CDR3 loop: CASSLRAGDGYTF. The DNA of the CDR3 is TGCGCCAGCAGTTTACGGGCAGGTGATGGCTACACCTTC.

This sequence joins TRBV27 and TRBJ2-7, with D tentatively TRBD1 or TRBD2 (5 bases each). V lost 3 bases, J lost 0 bases, and 9 bases lay in between. Germline CDR1 is MNHEY and CDR2 is SMNVEV (reference sequence). The CDR3 length is 14 residues. The CDR3 DNA reads TGTGCCAGCAGTTTGGCAGGGAGCTCCTACGAGCAGTACTTC. It specifies CASSLAGSSYEQYF.

Worth noting for this clone: An end of the junction differs from the germline gene, which may be a read error. Other DNA sequences within the sample encode an identical CDR3. The chain has TRBV10-3 and TRBJ2-3, with D tentatively TRBD2 (6 bases). Germline loops: CDR1 ENHRY, CDR2 SYGVKD. The CDR3 spans 14 residues. CDR3 residues: CAISRLVSTDTQYF. DNA of the CDR3: TGTGCCATCAGTCGACTAGTTAGCACAGATACGCAATATTTT.

The CDR3 loop is CASSLKAGGTEAFF. In nucleotides, the CDR3 is TGTGCCAGCAGCTTAAAGGCAGGGGGCACTGAAGCTTTCTTT. The chain employs TRBV7-2 and TRBJ1-1; TRBD1 aligns across 7 bases. Germline CDR1 and CDR2: SGHTA and FQGNSA. The CDR3 covers 14 residues. Unmatched junction bases numbered 4, after V lost 2 bases and J lost 4 bases.

V and J are TRBV29-1 and TRBJ2-1; no reliable D call. Germline V gives CDR1 SQVTM, CDR2 ANQGSEA. The V end lost 5 bases, the J end lost 2 bases, and 16 bases lay between the germline ends. The CDR3 runs to 15 residues. CDR3 amino acids: CSVSTAKATYNEQFF. CDR3 bases: TGCAGCGTTTCAACAGCCAAAGCGACCTACAATGAGCAGTTCTTC.

The chain couples TRBV27 to TRBJ1-1; no firm D call. V was cut by 5 bases and J by 4 bases, with 20 bases left in between. The CDR3 runs 16 residues. The V gene's germline CDR1 is MNHEY and CDR2 SMNVEV (reference sequence). This CDR3 reads CASSQYGSRGSTEAFF. The CDR3 DNA is TGTGCCAGCAGTCAATACGGGAGCCGTGGGTCCACTGAAGCTTTCTTT.

V usage is TRBV19 and J usage is TRBJ1-1; 9 nucleotides agree with TRBD1. The CDR3 spans 17 residues. CDR1 LNHDA and CDR2 SQIVND come from the germline V gene (reference sequence). The V segment lost 4 bases and the J segment 3 bases; nucleotides outside the gene matches: 12. As DNA, the CDR3 is TGTGCCAGTAGTAACCGAGTGGACCGGGACAGGGACACTGAAGCTTTCTTT. Translating it yields CASSNRVDRDRDTEAFF.

The rearrangement uses TRBV19 and TRBJ2-1; 9 positions agree with TRBD2. There are 14 residues in the CDR3. Germline V gene sequence: CDR1 LNHDA, CDR2 SQIVND (reference sequence). V trimming: 1 base; J trimming: 5 bases; junction bases outside the gene matches: 0. The DNA for the CDR3 is TGTGCCAGTAGTATAGGGACTAGCGACAATGAGCAGTTCTTC. It specifies CASSIGTSDNEQFF.

The chain employs TRBV28 and TRBJ2-3; 7 bases agree with TRBD2. The CDR3 is made up of 15 amino acids. V gave up 7 bases and J gave up 3 bases; unmatched junction bases: 10. The germline gives CDR1 MDHEN, CDR2 SYDVKM. The CDR3 DNA reads as TGTGCCAGCACAACTGTAGGTAGCGGGACAGATACGCAGTATTTT. The encoded protein is CASTTVGSGTDTQYF. The full variable domain, completed using reference TRBV28 and TRBJ2-3, is DVKVTQSSRYLVKRTGEKVFLECVQDMDHENMFWYRQDPGLGLRLIYFSYDVKMKEKGDIPEGYSVSREKKERFSLILESASTNQTSMYLCASTTVGSGTDTQYFGPGTRLTVL.

This clone was seen a few times. The chain joins TRBV28 to TRBJ1-6; no clear D. The germline gives CDR1 MDHEN, CDR2 SYDVKM. This CDR3 has 18 residues. Trimming removed 4 bases from V and 0 bases from J, with 16 bases in between. The CDR3 DNA sequence: TGTGCCAGCAGTTACTTACCGACGGTCAGCTCCTATAATTCACCCCTCCACTTT. Amino acid sequence: CASSYLPTVSSYNSPLHF. The complete variable domain, with remaining parts taken from reference TRBV28 and TRBJ1-6, reads DVKVTQSSRYLVKRTGEKVFLECVQDMDHENMFWYRQDPGLGLRLIYFSYDVKMKEKGDIPEGYSVSREKKERFSLILESASTNQTSMYLCASSYLPTVSSYNSPLHFGNGTRLTVT.